This TCR beta chain was recorded in a study of shared clonotypes between healthy human individuals. TCRdb keeps only in-frame clones here, not all; method: immunoSEQ multiplex PCR. The repertoire holds roughly 1,600,000 clones, with 98% to 99% as singletons. With 9 bases removed from V and 2 bases from J, the gap between germline ends came to 13 bases. The CDR3 has 13 amino acids. Germline V CDR1 and CDR2: SEHNR, FQNEAQ (reference sequence). The clonotype originates from a man younger than 40 in good health. The chain is built from TRBV7-9 and TRBJ1-1, with a tentative D call TRBD1 (5 bases). Sequenced material: naive CD4+ T cells sorted from blood. Documented subset: CD45RA+ positively selected. CDR3 sequence (DNA): TGTGCCAGTAGTGGTTGGGACAACACTGAAGCTTTCTTT. This translates into CASSGWDNTEAFF.